These 3 T cell receptor beta chains were all obtained from the same sample, sequenced in a study of regulatory T cells in long-lasting Graves disease. Investigators prepared the TCR beta libraries by applying iRepertoire HTBI primers and Arm-PCR of CDR3 regions. TCRdb analysed the multiplex PCR reads with MiXCR anew, one entry per CDR3 protein. The sample holds about 300,000 distinct CDR3 sequences, over 15% seen once. Time point reported: newly diagnosed GD, antithyroid drugs for less than 3 months. There was RNA extracted from PBMCs, and the TCR library was made from it. The input for sequencing was peripheral blood mononuclear cells (PBMCs), taken at new diagnosis, from a patient treated with antithyroid drugs. Receptors were obtained from a female donor with Graves disease.

Note on this clonotype: A much larger clone sits a single nucleotide away, making a read error possible. The CDR3 does not end in the conserved phenylalanine or tryptophan, so this is likely a read error. The chain's CDR3 is CASSSTAGYQETQYL. The CDR3 DNA reads as TGTGCCAGCAGCTCGACGGCGGGGTACCAAGAGACCCAGTACCTC. The rearrangement links TRBV2 to TRBJ2-5, with D maybe TRBD2 (6 bases). Germline CDR1 is SNHLY and CDR2 is FYNNEI. This CDR3 is 15 amino acids long. The V and J ends lost 6 bases and 0 bases respectively, with 14 bases between them.

This clonotype was counted many times. J is TRBJ2-7 and V is TRBV2; no firm D call. Trimming removed 7 bases from V and 6 bases from J, with 19 bases in between. Germline values: CDR1 SNHLY, CDR2 FYNNEI. The CDR3 consists of 14 residues. CDR3 coding DNA: TGTGCCAGCAATCTAAAACGGGCTTTCGGCGAGCAGTACTTC. It yields the protein CASNLKRAFGEQYF.

This clonotype was picked up many times. The chain couples TRBV27 to TRBJ1-5; D gene ambiguous. This CDR3 has 14 amino acids. Germline lookup yields CDR1 MNHEY and CDR2 SMNVEV (reference sequence). V lost 3 bases to trimming and J lost 0 bases, with 6 bases between them. In DNA form, the CDR3 reads TGTGCCAGCAGTTTCGGATATAGCAATCAGCCCCAGCATTTT. It translates to CASSFGYSNQPQHF.